The entry below gives a single T cell receptor (beta chain) sequence along with its context. Its antigen specificity is not known. No clone much larger than this one lies a single base away; base qualities are absent. TCRbeta-specific cDNA was reverse-transcribed from approximately 500 ng total RNA using a constant-region primer and ProtoScript II reverse transcriptase. The TCRbeta libraries were prepared through three rounds of nested multiplex PCR following a slightly modified ARM-PCR procedure. Each of the first two PCR rounds ran for about 10 cycles using multiplex TRBV1-TRBV30 forward primers together with a Cbeta reverse primer. Sample barcodes and Illumina adapters were added in a final 25-cycle PCR with Deep VentR polymerase. Amplicons of 200-500 bp were gel-purified with a QIAquick gel extraction kit before sequencing. An Illumina HiSeq 2500 was used to sequence the TCRbeta amplicons with 250-bp paired-end reads. Regarding the original processing steps: To recover full CDR3 sequences, reads were quality-trimmed using Trimmomatic v0.33 and paired reads were then merged using FLASH v1.2.11. V, D and J germline segments were assigned to the rearranged TCRbeta sequences by MiGEC v1.2.1b. Clonotype statistics and Shannon-Wiener diversity indices were computed with VDJtools v1.0.0. To cut down on sampling bias, every analysis after diversity analysis relied on just the 250 most abundant clonotypes from each sample. The public reads were reprocessed in TCRdb via fastp at Q25 and MiXCR, keeping in-frame beta chains. Here each entry gathers all rows of one CDR3 protein and keeps the most common genes and DNA. The V and J calls shown here were made by TCRdb, not taken from the authors' results. For this sample the table gives around 330,000 distinct CDR3 sequences, of which approximately 60% were detected only once. Roughly 9% of the sample belongs to the ten largest clones.

The germline V gene encodes CDR1 LNHDA and CDR2 SQIVND (reference sequence). The cysteine opens and the phenylalanine closes a CDR3 of 17 amino acids. Left in the record is the CDR3 DNA by itself, 51 bases read in frame from the first base. After removal of 5 bases from V and 1 base from J, the junction retains 13 bases not matched to a gene. RNA from unsorted whole blood was extracted with TRIzol reagent, and germline DNA was obtained with the DNeasy Blood & Tissue kit. At the time of sampling, the patients were treatment-naive and had chronic HBV infection. Before surgery, four milliliters of peripheral blood were collected into K2EDTA tubes. This sample is drawn from a study of tumor-infiltrating lymphocytes in primary liver carcinoma (dated by TCRdb to about 2017). Regarding the study in general: Roughly five patients with histopathologically diagnosed primary liver carcinoma underwent surgical resection in China between late 2015 and 2016. Repertoires from technical replicates were highly reproducible, with mean shared-clone rates approximately 0.92 and correlation coefficients above 0.95. Across five regions of each liver tumor, along with adjacent normal tissue and blood, the study brought together TCRbeta repertoire sequencing, expression microarrays and whole-exome sequencing. Of the five patients (three men and two women, aged 30 to 69 years), four had hepatocellular carcinoma and one had combined HCC and intrahepatic cholangiocarcinoma. TCRbeta repertoire sequencing covered about 35 specimens from 5 patients: roughly 25 tumor regions, 5 adjacent noncancerous liver tissues and 5 peripheral blood samples. The five patients had tumors of stage T1-T3 N0M0, with maximum diameters ranging from about 4.2 to 11 cm. Roughly 3.5 to 7.13 million productive TCRbeta reads were obtained per sample, and no significant difference in read depth was found between tissue types.

What the authors observed across the whole study: Consistent with antigen-driven expansion, pairs of tumor regions showed higher repertoire overlap (mean roughly 36%) than either tumor-adjacent pairs (approximately 17%) or tumor-blood pairs (roughly 15%). Because sequencing covered only the TCR beta chain and unpaired alpha chains were not captured, true repertoire diversity is likely underestimated. Compared with blood, tumors had a significantly larger share of the repertoire taken up by the top 250 clones (p = 0.039). Because the samples were bulk and unsorted, CD4+ and CD8+ T cell repertoires could not be compared. The study included only four or five patients, and the authors note findings should be validated in a larger study.

This sequence originates from a man aged 40-50 years with primary liver carcinoma and hepatitis B virus infection. The V and J genes are TRBV19 and TRBJ2-5; a stretch of 7 junction bases matches TRBD2. Sequencing was performed on peripheral blood. The DNA sequence is as follows: TGTGCCAGTAGTCTTCATGGCCGGGAGGCCCTCCAAGAGACCCAGTACTTC. The encoded protein is CASSLHGREALQETQYF.